Detailed here is one T cell receptor (beta chain). The record originates from a study of blood T cell repertoires in COVID-19. In the study overall: Sites across the United States, Italy and Spain contributed samples from acute and convalescent COVID-19. PBMCs, B-cell-depleted T cells, or T cells provided the cDNA or gDNA that made up the material.

In the authors' workflow: Nucleated cell number was recorded as an estimate derived from reference gene primer amplification. Produced via immunoSEQ multiplex PCR; TCRdb's table is partial and in-frame only. That table supplies the V and J calls and clone size; D and trimming were determined from the DNA. The sample yields roughly 270,000 clones, 75% to 85% seen once. V lost 3 bases and J 3 bases, leaving 23 bases between the germline ends. CDR3 length: 17 residues. Germline V CDR1 and CDR2: GTSNPN, SVGIG (reference sequence). Sequences were obtained from peripheral blood. This TCR was sampled from a man in his forties or fifties with active or convalescent COVID-19. The chain employs TRBV30 and TRBJ2-5; a possible D gene is TRBD2 (6 bases). CDR3 DNA: TGTGCCTGGAGCGAAACTGAGGAGGGAGGATGGAAAGAGACCCAGTACTTC. This encodes CAWSETEEGGWKETQYF.